Listed below are T cell receptor beta chains from one sample, sequenced in a study of blood T cell repertoires in COVID-19. This table comes from immunoSEQ multiplex PCR, and its TCRdb copy is limited to in-frame clones, with some not included. Among some 120,000 clones listed, less than 75% were seen once. The sample taken for sequencing was peripheral blood. The receptors shown here come from a human donor with acute or convalescent COVID-19. The donor label of this sample is uncertain. Both conserved end residues are part of each CDR3. A D gene is named only where the DNA matches it firmly. For some rows the clone size is stated as once, few or many, or as a class when expanded; others skip it.

d_gene: -
j_gene: TRBJ2-4
abundance: -
v_gene: TRBV11-2
CDR3aa: CASSRDIKNIQYF
CDR3nt: TGTGCCAGCAGCCGGGACATCAAAAACATTCAGTACTTC

d_gene: -
j_gene: TRBJ2-2
abundance: few
v_gene: TRBV24-1
CDR3aa: CATSDETGTSVTGELFF
CDR3nt: TGTGCCACCAGTGATGAGACCGGGACATCAGTCACCGGGGAGCTGTTTTTT

d_gene: -
j_gene: TRBJ1-1
abundance: -
v_gene: TRBV24-1
CDR3aa: CATSEGETGEAFF
CDR3nt: TGTGCCACCAGTGAAGGGGAGACAGGTGAAGCTTTCTTT

d_gene: -
j_gene: TRBJ2-1
abundance: once
v_gene: TRBV2
CDR3aa: CASTSGQGRDEQFF
CDR3nt: TGTGCCAGCACCTCTGGTCAGGGTAGGGATGAGCAGTTCTTC

d_gene: TRBD1
j_gene: TRBJ2-7
abundance: few
v_gene: TRBV3-1/TRBV3-2
CDR3aa: CASSPGQGIYEQYF
CDR3nt: TGTGCCAGCAGCCCGGGACAGGGGATCTACGAGCAGTACTTC

d_gene: TRBD1
j_gene: TRBJ1-1
abundance: -
v_gene: TRBV12-3/TRBV12-4
CDR3aa: CASSARDRDPFF
CDR3nt: TGTGCCAGCAGTGCCCGGGACAGGGACCCCTTCTTT

d_gene: TRBD1
j_gene: TRBJ2-3
abundance: -
v_gene: TRBV13
CDR3aa: CASSRLQGTTDTQYF
CDR3nt: TGTGCCAGCAGCCGCCTACAGGGGACCACAGATACGCAGTATTTT

d_gene: -
j_gene: TRBJ1-6
abundance: -
v_gene: TRBV6-5
CDR3aa: CASTKQIYNSPLHF
CDR3nt: TGTGCCAGCACCAAACAAATTTATAATTCACCCCTCCACTTT

d_gene: -
j_gene: TRBJ1-5
abundance: -
v_gene: TRBV5-1
CDR3aa: CASSLEPGNQPQHF
CDR3nt: TGCGCCAGCAGCTTGGAACCAGGGAATCAGCCCCAGCATTTT

d_gene: -
j_gene: TRBJ1-4
abundance: once
v_gene: TRBV21-1
CDR3aa: CASSKGQQKEKLFF
CDR3nt: TGTGCCAGCAGCAAGGGACAGCAAAAGGAAAAACTGTTTTTT

d_gene: -
j_gene: TRBJ1-4
abundance: -
v_gene: TRBV7-2
CDR3aa: CASSSQGATNEKLFF
CDR3nt: TGTGCCAGCAGCTCCCAGGGCGCAACTAATGAAAAACTGTTTTTT

d_gene: TRBD1
j_gene: TRBJ1-2
abundance: -
v_gene: TRBV7-9
CDR3aa: CASSAIDRGLGGYTF
CDR3nt: TGTGCCAGCAGCGCAATTGACAGGGGGCTGGGAGGCTACACCTTC

d_gene: -
j_gene: TRBJ2-2
abundance: -
v_gene: TRBV19
CDR3aa: CASSLTGNTGELFF
CDR3nt: TGTGCCAGTAGTTTAACAGGGAACACCGGGGAGCTGTTTTTT

d_gene: -
j_gene: TRBJ2-1
abundance: -
v_gene: TRBV18
CDR3aa: CASSPPLAQMNEQFF
CDR3nt: TGTGCCAGCTCACCACCCCTAGCCCAGATGAATGAGCAGTTCTTC

d_gene: TRBD1
j_gene: TRBJ1-1
abundance: -
v_gene: TRBV10-3
CDR3aa: CAVGTGQNTEAFF
CDR3nt: TGTGCCGTCGGGACAGGGCAGAACACTGAAGCTTTCTTT

d_gene: -
j_gene: TRBJ1-2
abundance: -
v_gene: TRBV27
CDR3aa: CASSPPQGGYTF
CDR3nt: TGTGCCAGCAGTCCTCCCCAGGGCGGCTACACCTTC

d_gene: TRBD2
j_gene: TRBJ2-1
abundance: few
v_gene: TRBV28
CDR3aa: CASSFLTGGVGNEQFF
CDR3nt: TGTGCCAGCAGCTTCCTGACGGGGGGTGTCGGCAATGAGCAGTTCTTC

d_gene: -
j_gene: TRBJ2-5
abundance: few
v_gene: TRBV11-2
CDR3aa: CASSRDFQETQYF
CDR3nt: TGTGCCAGCAGCCGGGACTTCCAAGAGACCCAGTACTTC

d_gene: -
j_gene: TRBJ2-3
abundance: -
v_gene: TRBV4-1
CDR3aa: CASSHPILGPGAQYF
CDR3nt: TGCGCCAGCAGCCACCCGATCCTGGGGCCTGGAGCGCAGTATTTT

d_gene: -
j_gene: TRBJ1-2
abundance: -
v_gene: TRBV6-1
CDR3aa: CASSELGAAGGYTF
CDR3nt: TGTGCCAGCAGTGAACTTGGGGCAGCGGGTGGCTACACCTTC

d_gene: -
j_gene: TRBJ2-6
abundance: -
v_gene: TRBV18
CDR3aa: CASSPEGSGANVLTF
CDR3nt: TGTGCCAGCTCACCAGAGGGCTCTGGGGCCAACGTCCTGACTTTC

d_gene: TRBD1
j_gene: TRBJ1-5
abundance: -
v_gene: TRBV5-5
CDR3aa: CASSLALGTGGYNQPQHF
CDR3nt: TGTGCCAGCAGCTTGGCTCTCGGGACAGGGGGTTACAATCAGCCCCAGCATTTT

d_gene: TRBD2
j_gene: TRBJ2-3
abundance: -
v_gene: TRBV7-9
CDR3aa: CASSNSLAGRTDTQYF
CDR3nt: TGTGCCAGCAGCAATTCATTAGCGGGACGTACAGATACGCAGTATTTT

d_gene: -
j_gene: TRBJ1-4
abundance: -
v_gene: TRBV29-1
CDR3aa: CSVEDAVRLF
CDR3nt: TGCAGCGTTGAAGATGCGGTCCGGCTTTTT

d_gene: -
j_gene: TRBJ1-4
abundance: few
v_gene: TRBV5-1
CDR3aa: CASSKQGDRNEKLFF
CDR3nt: TGCGCCAGCAGCAAACAGGGTGACCGTAATGAAAAACTGTTTTTT

d_gene: -
j_gene: TRBJ1-5
abundance: few
v_gene: TRBV10-3
CDR3aa: CAISGDIDNQPQHF
CDR3nt: TGTGCCATCAGTGGGGACATAGACAATCAGCCCCAGCATTTT

d_gene: TRBD1
j_gene: TRBJ1-2
abundance: -
v_gene: TRBV27
CDR3aa: CASSLQGAFGYTF
CDR3nt: TGTGCCAGCAGTTTACAGGGGGCTTTTGGCTACACCTTC

d_gene: -
j_gene: TRBJ1-3
abundance: -
v_gene: TRBV5-1
CDR3aa: CASSLVPGSQGNTIYF
CDR3nt: TGCGCCAGCAGCTTGGTTCCTGGGTCGCAGGGGAACACCATATATTTT

d_gene: -
j_gene: TRBJ1-1
abundance: -
v_gene: TRBV5-1
CDR3aa: CASTTGGTMNTEAFF
CDR3nt: TGCGCCAGCACCACGGGAGGGACCATGAACACTGAAGCTTTCTTT

d_gene: -
j_gene: TRBJ2-5
abundance: -
v_gene: TRBV30
CDR3aa: CAWSASDQETQYF
CDR3nt: TGTGCCTGGAGTGCGTCAGACCAAGAGACCCAGTACTTC

d_gene: TRBD2
j_gene: TRBJ2-2
abundance: -
v_gene: TRBV30
CDR3aa: CAWSSGGATGELFF
CDR3nt: TGTGCCTGGTCTAGCGGGGGGGCAACCGGGGAGCTGTTTTTT